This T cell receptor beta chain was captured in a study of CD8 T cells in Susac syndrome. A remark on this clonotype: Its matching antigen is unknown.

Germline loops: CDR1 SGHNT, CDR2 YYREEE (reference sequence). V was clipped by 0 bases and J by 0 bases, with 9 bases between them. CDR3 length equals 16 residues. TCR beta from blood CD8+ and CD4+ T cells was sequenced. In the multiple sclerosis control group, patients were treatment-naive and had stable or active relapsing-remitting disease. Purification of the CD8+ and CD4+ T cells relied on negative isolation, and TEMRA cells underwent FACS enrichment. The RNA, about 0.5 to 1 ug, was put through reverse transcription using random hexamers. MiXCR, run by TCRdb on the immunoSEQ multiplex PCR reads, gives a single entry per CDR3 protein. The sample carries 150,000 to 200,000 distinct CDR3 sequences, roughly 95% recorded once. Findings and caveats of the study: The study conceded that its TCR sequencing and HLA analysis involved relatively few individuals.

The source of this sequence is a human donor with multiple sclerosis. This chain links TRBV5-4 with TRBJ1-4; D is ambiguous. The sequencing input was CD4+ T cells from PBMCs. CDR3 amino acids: CASSLGSSPTNEKLFF. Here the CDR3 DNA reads TGTGCCAGCAGCTTGGGCAGTAGCCCAACTAATGAAAAACTGTTTTTT.